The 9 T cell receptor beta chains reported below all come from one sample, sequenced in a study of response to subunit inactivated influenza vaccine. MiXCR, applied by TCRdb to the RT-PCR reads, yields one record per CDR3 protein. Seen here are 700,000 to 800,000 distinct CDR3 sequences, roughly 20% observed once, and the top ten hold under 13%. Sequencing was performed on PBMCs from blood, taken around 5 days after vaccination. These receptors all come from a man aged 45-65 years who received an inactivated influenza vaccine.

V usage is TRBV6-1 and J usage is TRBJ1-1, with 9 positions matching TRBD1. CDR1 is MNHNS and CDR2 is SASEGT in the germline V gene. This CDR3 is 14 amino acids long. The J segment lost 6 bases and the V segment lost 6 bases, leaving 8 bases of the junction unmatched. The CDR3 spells CASRLRDRVPEAFF. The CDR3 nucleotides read TGTGCCAGCAGACTCCGGGACAGGGTCCCTGAAGCTTTCTTT.

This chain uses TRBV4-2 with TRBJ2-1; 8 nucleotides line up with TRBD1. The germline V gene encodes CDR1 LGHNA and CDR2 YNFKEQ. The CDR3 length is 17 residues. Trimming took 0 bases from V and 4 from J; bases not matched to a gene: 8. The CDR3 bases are TGTGCCAGCAGCCAAGATGCTTTGCGGACAGGGTACAATGAGCAGTTCTTC. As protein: CASSQDALRTGYNEQFF.

CDR3 sequence reads: CASSVDLAGGEQYF. Written as DNA, the CDR3 is TGTGCCAGCAGCGTAGATCTAGCGGGAGGAGAGCAGTACTTC. This chain connects TRBV9 to TRBJ2-7; 11 positions agree with TRBD2. Unmatched junction bases numbered 3, after V lost 0 bases and J lost 7 bases. The CDR3 is 14 residues long. Germline values: CDR1 SGDLS, CDR2 YYNGEE.

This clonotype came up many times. In DNA form, the CDR3 reads TGCAGCGTTGATAGTGTAATCGGCACAGATACGCAGTATTTT. Translating it yields CSVDSVIGTDTQYF. The chain links TRBV29-1 to TRBJ2-3; no firm D call. CDR3 length equals 14 residues. Looked up from germline, CDR1 is SQVTM and CDR2 is ANQGSEA. Trimming left V 3 bases short and J 1 base short, with 11 bases between.

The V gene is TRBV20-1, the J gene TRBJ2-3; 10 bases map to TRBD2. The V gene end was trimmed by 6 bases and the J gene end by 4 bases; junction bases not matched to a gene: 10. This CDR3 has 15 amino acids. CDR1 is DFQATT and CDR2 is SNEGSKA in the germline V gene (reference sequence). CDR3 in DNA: TGCAGTGCAACTTCCCTAGCGGGAGTCCCAGATACGCAGTATTTT. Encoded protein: CSATSLAGVPDTQYF.

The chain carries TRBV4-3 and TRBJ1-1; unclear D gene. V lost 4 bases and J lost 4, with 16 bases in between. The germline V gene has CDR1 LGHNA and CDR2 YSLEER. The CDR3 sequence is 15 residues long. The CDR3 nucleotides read TGCGCCAGCAGCCCAGCCGGGTTTGGTGGCACTGAAGCTTTCTTT. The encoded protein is CASSPAGFGGTEAFF.

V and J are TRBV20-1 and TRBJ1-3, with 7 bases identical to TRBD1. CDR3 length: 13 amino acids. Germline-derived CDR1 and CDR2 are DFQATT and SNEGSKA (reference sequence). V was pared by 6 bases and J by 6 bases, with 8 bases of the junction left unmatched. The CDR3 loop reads CSARYTGENTIYF. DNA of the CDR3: TGCAGTGCCCGTTACACAGGGGAAAACACCATATATTTT.

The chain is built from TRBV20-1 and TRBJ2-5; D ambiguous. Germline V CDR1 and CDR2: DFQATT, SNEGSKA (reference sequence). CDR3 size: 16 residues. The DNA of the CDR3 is TGCAGCGGCCTCGGATGGGCAGACTTGTACCAAGAGACCCAGTACTTC. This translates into CSGLGWADLYQETQYF.

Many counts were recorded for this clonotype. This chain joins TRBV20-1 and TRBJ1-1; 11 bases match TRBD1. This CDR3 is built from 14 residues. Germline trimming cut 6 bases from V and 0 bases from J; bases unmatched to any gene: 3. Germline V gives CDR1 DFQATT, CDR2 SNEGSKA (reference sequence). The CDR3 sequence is CSARTGGLNTEAFF. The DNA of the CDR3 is TGCAGTGCCAGGACAGGGGGCTTGAACACTGAAGCTTTCTTT.